Here is one TCR beta chain with its context. Its antigen is as yet unknown. This record comes from a study of shared clonotypes between healthy human individuals. Study conclusions and caveats: Several donors held about 5% of naive CD4 clonotypes in common. Across subsets, estimated richness was generally greater for naive than for memory populations.

The assay was immunoSEQ multiplex PCR, and TCRdb's table has in-frame clones only and misses some. The sample records over 2 million clones, approximately 94% being singletons. Only CD45RO-negative cells positively selected for CCR7 counted as naive CD8 cells, so terminally differentiated effector memory CD45RA+ cells were excluded. Donors were healthy HIV-negative adults without recently reported acute infections or vaccinations. V was cut by 0 bases and J by 0 bases, with 16 bases left in between. The germline V gene encodes CDR1 MNHEY and CDR2 SMNVEV (reference sequence). The CDR3 is 18 amino acids.

Sequenced sample: naive CD8+ T cells sorted from blood. The chain employs TRBV27 and TRBJ2-3; D possibly corresponds to TRBD2 (7 bases). The clonotype originates from a man aged 18 to 35 in good health. The CDR3 coding sequence is TGTGCCAGCAGTTTATCCCTCGGGGCGGGGGCAAGCACAGATACGCAGTATTTT. Protein product: CASSLSLGAGASTDTQYF.